This entry lists 6 T cell receptor beta chains sequenced from one sample in a study of shared clonotypes between healthy human individuals. Sequencing used immunoSEQ multiplex PCR; TCRdb keeps in-frame clones, though not all of them. The sample lists 450,000 to 500,000 clones, roughly 85% seen once, with over 9.5% in the top ten. The sequenced sample was PBMCs. These receptors originate from a woman aged 40 to 49 in good health. Some clones in this sample may be carry-over from other donors' samples.

The chain combines TRBV29-1 with TRBJ2-1, with D possibly being TRBD2 (5 bases). V lost 8 bases to trimming and J lost 6 bases, with 14 bases between them. CDR3 length equals 12 residues. The germline CDR1 and CDR2 sequences are SQVTM and ANQGSEA. CDR3: CSPESGFNEQFF. The DNA for the CDR3 is TGCAGCCCCGAAAGCGGTTTCAATGAGCAGTTCTTC.

This chain connects TRBV9 to TRBJ2-1; D not certain. From germline, CDR1 is SGDLS and CDR2 YYNGEE. The length of the CDR3 is 13 residues. Trimming removed 4 bases from V and 5 bases from J, with 10 bases in between. CDR3 sequence reads: CASSSRVNNEQFF. CDR3 in DNA: TGTGCCAGCAGCTCACGGGTCAACAATGAGCAGTTCTTC.

The chain is built from TRBV29-1 and TRBJ2-7, with 11 nucleotides matching TRBD2. The CDR3 contains 19 residues. Germline CDR1 and CDR2: SQVTM and ANQGSEA. V was clipped by 1 base and J by 3 bases; unmatched bases: 17. CDR3 in amino acids: CSVEGVVSGRAGERYEQYF. The CDR3 DNA reads as TGCAGCGTTGAAGGGGTGGTTAGCGGGAGGGCCGGGGAGCGCTACGAGCAGTACTTC.

J is TRBJ2-7 and V is TRBV15, with D tentatively TRBD1 or TRBD2 (5 bases each). V lost 0 bases, J lost 5 bases, and 14 bases lay in between. The CDR3 is 15 residues long. Per germline, CDR1 LNHNV and CDR2 YYDKDF (reference sequence). The CDR3 loop reads CATSRDRRELDEQYF. CDR3 bases: TGTGCCACCAGCAGAGATCGCAGGGAACTAGACGAGCAGTACTTC. Full variable domain (missing parts from reference TRBV15 and TRBJ2-7): DAMVIQNPRYQVTQFGKPVTLSCSQTLNHNVMYWYQQKSSQAPKLLFHYYDKDFNNEADTPDNFQSRRPNTSFCFLDIRSPGLGDTAMYLCATSRDRRELDEQYFGPGTRLTVT.

The chain joins TRBV5-6 to TRBJ1-5, with D possibly being TRBD1 (6 bases). This CDR3 spans 16 amino acids. V lost 4 bases, J lost 3 bases, and 17 bases lay in between. Germline values: CDR1 SGHDT, CDR2 YYEEEE. CDR3 sequence reads: CASSARQALLNQPQHF. The CDR3 nucleotides read TGTGCCAGCAGCGCCCGACAGGCACTCCTCAATCAGCCCCAGCATTTT.

V gene TRBV19 combines with J gene TRBJ1-2; D gene uncertain. The V end lost 4 bases, the J end lost 9 bases, and 15 bases lay between the germline ends. Per the germline V gene, CDR1 is LNHDA and CDR2 is SQIVND (reference sequence). The CDR3 runs 13 residues. This CDR3 reads CASSTPLGWSYTF. CDR3 coding DNA: TGTGCCAGTAGTACACCCCTGGGGTGGAGCTACACCTTC.